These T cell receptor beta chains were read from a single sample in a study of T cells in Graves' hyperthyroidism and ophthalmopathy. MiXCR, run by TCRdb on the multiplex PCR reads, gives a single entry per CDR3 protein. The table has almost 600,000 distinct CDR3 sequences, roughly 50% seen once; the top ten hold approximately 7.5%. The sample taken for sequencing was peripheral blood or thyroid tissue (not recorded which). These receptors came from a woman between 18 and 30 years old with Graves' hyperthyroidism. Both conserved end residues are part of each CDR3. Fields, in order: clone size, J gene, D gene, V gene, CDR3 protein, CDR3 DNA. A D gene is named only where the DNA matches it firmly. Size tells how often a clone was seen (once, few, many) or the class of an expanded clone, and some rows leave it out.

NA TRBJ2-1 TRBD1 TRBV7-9 CASSFYRDSSLPEQFF TGCGCCAGCAGCTTCTACCGGGACAGCAGTCTTCCTGAGCAGTTCTTC
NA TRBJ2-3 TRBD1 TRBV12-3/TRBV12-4 CASGDRGHATDTQYF TGTGCCAGCGGCGACAGGGGGCATGCGACAGATACGCAGTATTTT
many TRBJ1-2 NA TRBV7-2 CASSLIRLGQGYGYTF TGTGCCAGCAGCTTAATCCGCCTTGGGCAGGGCTATGGCTACACCTTC
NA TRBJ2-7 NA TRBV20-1 CSAPRDITYEQYF TGCAGTGCTCCCCGGGACATTACCTACGAGCAGTACTTC
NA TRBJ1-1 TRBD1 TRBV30 CAWSGTANTEAFF TGTGCCTGGAGCGGGACAGCGAACACTGAAGCTTTCTTT
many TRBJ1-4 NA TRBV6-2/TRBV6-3 CAGSDGEKLFF TGTGCCGGGTCGGACGGGGAAAAACTGTTTTTT
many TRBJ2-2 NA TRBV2 CASSKTRGHGELFF TGTGCCAGCAGTAAAACCAGGGGTCACGGGGAGCTGTTTTTT
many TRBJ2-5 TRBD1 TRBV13 CASSLGQGKETQYF TGTGCCAGCAGCTTGGGACAGGGGAAAGAGACCCAGTACTTC
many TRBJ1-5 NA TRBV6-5 CASSYSKKQGAQHF TGTGCCAGCAGTTACTCGAAAAAACAAGGGGCCCAGCATTTT
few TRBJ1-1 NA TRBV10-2 CASRDGEGYNEAFF TGCGCCAGCAGAGACGGGGAGGGTTACAATGAAGCTTTCTTT
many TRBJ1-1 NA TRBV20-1 CSARGPSANTEAFF TGCAGTGCTAGGGGCCCTTCCGCGAACACTGAAGCTTTCTTT
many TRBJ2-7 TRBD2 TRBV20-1 CSADPTGGSGRFYEQYF TGCAGTGCGGACCCAACCGGGGGGAGCGGGAGGTTCTACGAGCAGTACTTC
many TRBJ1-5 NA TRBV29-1 CSVAWASNQPQHF TGCAGCGTCGCTTGGGCTAGCAATCAGCCCCAGCATTTT
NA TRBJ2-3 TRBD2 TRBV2 CASRGTSGRSDTQYF TGTGCCAGCAGGGGGACTAGCGGGAGGTCAGATACGCAGTATTTT
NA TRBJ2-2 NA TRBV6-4 CASSPEGLGGRELFF TGTGCCAGCAGCCCCGAGGGACTCGGGGGCCGGGAGCTGTTTTTT
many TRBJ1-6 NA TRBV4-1 CASSQDDNSPLHF TGCGCCAGCAGCCAAGATGATAATTCACCCCTCCACTTT
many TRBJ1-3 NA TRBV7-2 CASSPRLGAGNTIYF TGTGCCAGCAGCCCCCGATTAGGGGCTGGAAACACCATATATTTT
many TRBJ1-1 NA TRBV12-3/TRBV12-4 CASRSAGVMAFF TGTGCCAGCAGGAGTGCAGGGGTTATGGCTTTCTTT
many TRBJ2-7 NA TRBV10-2 CASRESGTNPYEQYF TGCGCCAGCAGAGAGAGCGGCACCAACCCCTACGAGCAGTACTTC
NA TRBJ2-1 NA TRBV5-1 CASSQAVAEQFF TGTGCCAGCAGCCAAGCGGTCGCTGAGCAGTTCTTC
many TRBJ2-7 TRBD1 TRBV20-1 CSASSTGTAGEQYF TGCAGTGCTAGCTCAACCGGGACAGCCGGCGAGCAGTACTTC
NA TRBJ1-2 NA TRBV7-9 CASTSGNYGYTF TGTGCCAGTACTAGCGGGAACTATGGCTACACCTTC
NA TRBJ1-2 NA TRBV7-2 CASSASWGDYGYTF TGTGCCAGCAGCGCCTCTTGGGGGGACTATGGCTACACCTTC
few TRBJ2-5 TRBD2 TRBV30 CAWGGLAGSETQYF TGTGCCTGGGGAGGACTAGCGGGATCCGAGACCCAGTACTTC
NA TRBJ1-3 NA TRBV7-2 CASSLVSVPAAGNTIYF TGTGCCAGCAGCTTAGTGTCGGTCCCGGCCGCTGGAAACACCATATATTTT
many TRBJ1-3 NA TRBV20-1 CSARKHLSGNTIYF TGCAGTGCTAGAAAACACCTCTCTGGAAACACCATATATTTT
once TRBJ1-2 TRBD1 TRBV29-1 CSVGTGGYTF TGCAGCGTCGGGACAGGAGGCTACACCTTC
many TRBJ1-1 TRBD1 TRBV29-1 CSLDRVSPEAFF TGCAGCTTAGACAGGGTGAGCCCTGAAGCTTTCTTT
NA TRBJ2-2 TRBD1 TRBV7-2 CASSLGTGSGELFF TGTGCTAGCAGCTTAGGGACAGGGTCCGGGGAGCTGTTTTTT